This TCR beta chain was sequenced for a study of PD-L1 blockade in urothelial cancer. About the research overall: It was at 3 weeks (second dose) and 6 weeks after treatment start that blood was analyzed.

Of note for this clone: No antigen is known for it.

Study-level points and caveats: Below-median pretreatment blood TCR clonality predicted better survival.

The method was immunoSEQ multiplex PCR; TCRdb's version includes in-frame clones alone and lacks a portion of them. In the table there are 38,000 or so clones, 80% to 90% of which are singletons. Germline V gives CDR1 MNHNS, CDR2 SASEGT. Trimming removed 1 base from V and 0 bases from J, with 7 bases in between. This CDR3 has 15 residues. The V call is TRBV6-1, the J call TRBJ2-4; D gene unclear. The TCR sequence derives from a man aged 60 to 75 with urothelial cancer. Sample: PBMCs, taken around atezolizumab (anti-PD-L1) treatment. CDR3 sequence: CASSEDRSAKNIQYF. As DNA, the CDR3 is TGTGCCAGCAGTGAAGACAGATCAGCCAAAAACATTCAGTACTTC.